These 23 T cell receptor beta chains originate from one sample sequenced in a study of OX40 agonist ivuxolimab in advanced cancers. Method: immunoSEQ multiplex PCR; TCRdb's copy keeps in-frame clones and lacks some. The repertoire holds 15,000 to 20,000 clones, with around 84% as singletons. The input for sequencing was CD4+ or CD8+ T cells sorted from blood, taken in a trial of the OX40 agonist ivuxolimab. The receptor source for this set is an adult with an advanced solid tumor such as melanoma, head and neck, liver or kidney cancer.

This clone was seen a single time. The chain links TRBV7-6 to TRBJ1-1; D possibly corresponds to TRBD1 (5 bases). Germline CDR1 is SGHVS and CDR2 is FNYEAQ. V lost 3 bases and J 2 bases, leaving 13 bases between the germline ends. This CDR3 comprises 15 residues. In DNA form, the CDR3 reads TGTGCCAGCAGCTTTTTGCCAGGGACCAACACTGAAGCTTTCTTT. Its translation is CASSFLPGTNTEAFF.

This clone was picked up a small number of times. The gene calls are TRBV19 and TRBJ2-3, with 13 nucleotides matching TRBD2. In germline, CDR1 is LNHDA, CDR2 SQIVND (reference sequence). The V segment lost 3 bases and the J segment 1 base; nucleotides outside the gene matches: 4. There are 17 residues in the CDR3. The chain's CDR3 is CASSMDTSGGGTDTQYF. CDR3 nucleotides: TGTGCCAGTAGTATGGATACTAGCGGGGGGGGCACAGATACGCAGTATTTT.

The chain joins TRBV7-2 to TRBJ2-3; 8 bases align to TRBD1. The length of the CDR3 is 14 residues. Germline V gene sequence: CDR1 SGHTA, CDR2 FQGNSA. The trim removed 4 bases at V and 6 bases at J, leaving 6 bases unmatched. The CDR3 DNA reads as TGTGCCAGCAGCTCCCGGACAGGGTGGGATACGCAGTATTTT. Translated, it gives CASSSRTGWDTQYF.

The chain recombines TRBV4-2 with TRBJ1-2; D may be TRBD1 (5 bases). Germline V gene lookup returns CDR1 LGHNA and CDR2 YNFKEQ. The CDR3 contains 13 residues. The V gene lost 6 bases and the J gene lost 2 bases, with 10 bases spanning the gap. The CDR3, as DNA: TGTGCCAGCAGTGGGGCCCGAAACTATGGCTACACCTTC. Its protein product is CASSGARNYGYTF.

This chain links TRBV6-5 with TRBJ1-1, with no clear D. V was cut by 4 bases and J by 7 bases, with 7 bases left in between. From germline, CDR1 is MNHEY and CDR2 SVGAGI. There are 11 residues in the CDR3. The CDR3 is CASSSDFEAFF. The CDR3 DNA is TGTGCCAGCAGTTCCGATTTTGAAGCTTTCTTT.

This chain links TRBV19 with TRBJ1-1; TRBD1 is a possible D gene (5 bases). V was cut by 8 bases and J by 3 bases, with 10 bases left in between. The CDR3 loop spans 12 amino acids. CDR1 and CDR2 (germline): LNHDA, SQIVND (reference sequence). The CDR3 spells CASGDVYTEAFF. The CDR3 DNA follows: TGTGCCAGTGGGGACGTCTACACTGAAGCTTTCTTT. Looking up the rest from reference TRBV19 and TRBJ1-1 gives the full variable domain: DGGITQSPKYLFRKEGQNVTLSCEQNLNHDAMYWYRQDPGQGLRLIYYSQIVNDFQKGDIAEGYSVSREKKESFPLTVTSAQKNPTAFYLCASGDVYTEAFFGQGTRLTVV.

The V call is TRBV28, the J call TRBJ2-1, with TRBD2 identical over 9 bases. The germline V gene encodes CDR1 MDHEN and CDR2 SYDVKM. There are 14 residues in the CDR3. The trim removed 3 bases at V and 7 bases at J, leaving 4 bases unmatched. CDR3 region: CASSFGGLANEQFF. CDR3 DNA: TGTGCCAGCAGTTTTGGGGGACTAGCAAATGAGCAGTTCTTC.

CDR3 amino acids: CASSLGQGAVGELFF. CDR3 nucleotides: TGTGCCAGCAGCTTGGGACAGGGGGCCGTCGGGGAGCTGTTTTTT. This chain links TRBV7-9 with TRBJ2-2; 12 bases align to TRBD1. Germline CDR1 and CDR2: SEHNR and FQNEAQ (reference sequence). The CDR3 spans 15 residues. The junction had 3 bases not matched to a gene; V was cut back by 3 bases and J by 7 bases.

This clone was counted between two and nine times. This chain joins TRBV7-9 and TRBJ1-1; TRBD1 is a possible D gene (6 bases). With 6 bases removed from V and 7 bases from J, the gap between germline ends came to 12 bases. The CDR3 extends over 12 amino acids. Per the germline V gene, CDR1 is SEHNR and CDR2 is FQNEAQ (reference sequence). CDR3 amino acids: CASSTDSLEAFF. CDR3 nucleotides: TGTGCCAGCAGTACGGACAGCCTTGAAGCTTTCTTT.

The chain links TRBV6-5 to TRBJ1-5, with TRBD1 as a possible D gene (6 bases). Trimming took off 6 bases at V and 7 bases at J, with 13 bases between the two ends. Germline V gene lookup returns CDR1 MNHEY and CDR2 SVGAGI. The CDR3 consists of 13 residues. CDR3 sequence reads: CASSQQGEQPQHF. CDR3 nucleotides: TGTGCCAGCAGCCAACAGGGAGAGCAGCCCCAGCATTTT.

CDR3 coding DNA: TGTGCCAGTAGAACCCACGGGGGGGGCACTGAAGCTTTCTTT. This translates into CASRTHGGGTEAFF. The chain carries TRBV19 and TRBJ1-1, with TRBD1 as a possible D gene (5 bases). The CDR3 is made up of 14 amino acids. The germline gives CDR1 LNHDA, CDR2 SQIVND (reference sequence). Trimming stripped 6 bases from V and 4 bases from J, with 15 bases between.

The chain combines TRBV5-5 with TRBJ2-5; no reliable D call. CDR3 size: 13 residues. Germline assignment: CDR1 SGHKS and CDR2 YYEKEE (reference sequence). With 2 bases removed from V and 5 bases from J, the gap between germline ends came to 10 bases. In DNA, the CDR3 is TGTGCCAGCAGCTTAGGACGTATGGAGACCCAGTACTTC. Translated, it gives CASSLGRMETQYF.

The rearrangement links TRBV10-3 to TRBJ2-3; D is ambiguous. Germline loops: CDR1 ENHRY, CDR2 SYGVKD. The CDR3 loop spans 14 amino acids. Trimming pared 6 bases from V and 2 bases from J, leaving 12 bases between. CDR3 DNA: TGTGCCATCAGGCCTCAGGAGTCCACAGATACGCAGTATTTT. Translation gives CAIRPQESTDTQYF.

A remark on this clone: In the same sample, other DNA sequences code for this CDR3. CDR3 residues: CASSPDREGGYTF. The DNA for the CDR3 is TGTGCCAGCAGCCCCGACAGGGAGGGCGGCTACACCTTC. The chain carries TRBV6-5 and TRBJ1-2; 7 bases match TRBD1. Losses at the gene ends were 6 bases for V and 8 bases for J; bases not matched to a gene: 9. From germline, CDR1 is MNHEY and CDR2 SVGAGI. This CDR3 has 13 residues.

This chain links TRBV28 with TRBJ2-5, with 12 bases fitting TRBD2. V lost 6 bases to trimming and J lost 4 bases; unmatched junction nucleotides: 12. CDR3 length: 17 amino acids. Germline CDR1 MDHEN, CDR2 SYDVKM. Here the CDR3 reads CASSLNFLAGGRETQYF. The CDR3 bases are TGTGCCAGCAGCCTAAACTTTCTAGCGGGGGGGCGAGAGACCCAGTACTTC. The full variable domain, its missing parts supplied by reference TRBV28 and TRBJ2-5, is DVKVTQSSRYLVKRTGEKVFLECVQDMDHENMFWYRQDPGLGLRLIYFSYDVKMKEKGDIPEGYSVSREKKERFSLILESASTNQTSMYLCASSLNFLAGGRETQYFGPGTRLLVL.

V gene TRBV7-9 combines with J gene TRBJ2-1; D gene uncertain. Germline lookup yields CDR1 SEHNR and CDR2 FQNEAQ (reference sequence). Trimming pared 1 base from V and 8 bases from J, leaving 6 bases between. The CDR3 is 12 residues long. The CDR3 loop reads CASSLGNYEQFF. Written as DNA, the CDR3 is TGTGCCAGCAGCTTAGGTAACTATGAGCAGTTCTTC.

By its share, this clone is medium-sized. The chain carries TRBV6-1 and TRBJ1-2; D is unclear. This CDR3 is 15 amino acids long. CDR1 is MNHNS and CDR2 is SASEGT in the germline V gene. Deletions cut 7 bases from V and 4 bases from J, with 19 bases between. The CDR3, as DNA: TGTGCCAGCACCTTGCGGGCAGAGCTCTTCTATGGCTACACCTTC. Its protein product is CASTLRAELFYGYTF.

The CDR3 protein is CASRGLAVYNEQFF. CDR3 DNA sequence: TGTGCCAGCCGGGGGCTAGCGGTTTACAATGAGCAGTTCTTC. This chain connects TRBV6-5 to TRBJ2-1; D perhaps matches TRBD2 (7 bases). CDR3 length: 14 amino acids. Germline CDR1 MNHEY, CDR2 SVGAGI. V shed 8 bases and J shed 4 bases, with 15 bases lying between them.

This clone was seen a single time. The rearrangement links TRBV28 to TRBJ1-4, with a tentative D call TRBD1 (5 bases). In germline, CDR1 is MDHEN, CDR2 SYDVKM. The CDR3 is 14 residues long. V was clipped by 6 bases and J by 5 bases, with 13 bases between them. The CDR3 region is CASRSGTANEKLFF. As DNA, the CDR3 is TGTGCCAGCAGAAGCGGGACGGCCAATGAAAAACTGTTTTTT.

The CDR3 DNA sequence: TGTGCCAGCAGCCAAGCAACTGGCGGCCAACCCTATGGCTACACCTTC. Translating it yields CASSQATGGQPYGYTF. J is TRBJ1-2 and V is TRBV5-4; D not resolved. V was trimmed by 4 bases and J by 4 bases, leaving 20 bases between them. Germline CDR1 reads SGHNT; CDR2 reads YYREEE (reference sequence). The CDR3 spans 16 residues.

This chain joins TRBV7-8 and TRBJ2-1, with D tentatively TRBD2 (6 bases). Germline CDR1 is SGHVS and CDR2 is FQNEAQ. This CDR3 is 14 amino acids long. V dropped 5 bases and J dropped 6 bases, with 14 bases sitting between them. The CDR3 DNA reads TGTGCCAGCAGCAACCCGACTAGTCTCAATGAGCAGTTCTTC. This gives the protein CASSNPTSLNEQFF.

The chain has TRBV9 and TRBJ2-7; possibly TRBD1 for D (6 bases). V lost 0 bases to trimming and J lost 2 bases, with 12 bases between them. This CDR3 region has 15 residues. Per germline, CDR1 SGDLS and CDR2 YYNGEE. The CDR3: CASSVATGLAYEQYF. The CDR3 bases are TGTGCCAGCAGCGTAGCTACAGGGCTCGCCTACGAGCAGTACTTC.

The chain links TRBV9 to TRBJ2-1, with D possibly being TRBD2 (6 bases). The V and J ends lost 0 bases and 4 bases respectively, with 14 bases between them. The CDR3 loop spans 16 amino acids. Germline V lookup: CDR1 SGDLS, CDR2 YYNGEE. The CDR3 DNA reads as TGTGCCAGCAGCGTAGTTGTCGGGGGAATGTACAATGAGCAGTTCTTC. Protein sequence: CASSVVVGGMYNEQFF.